This record looks at one TCR beta chain sequence and its context. The sample comes from a study of T cell changes during pregnancy in multiple sclerosis. Generated by immunoSEQ multiplex PCR, the TCRdb table keeps only in-frame clones and is missing some. The table includes tens of thousands of clones, 91% detected once. Germline CDR1 and CDR2: GTSNPN and SVGIG (reference sequence). The CDR3 runs to 15 residues. V was pared by 3 bases and J by 7 bases, with 9 bases of the junction left unmatched. The receptor was isolated from a female donor with multiple sclerosis, enrolled in a pregnancy study. Material: peripheral blood, obtained before pregnancy. The rearrangement joins TRBV30 to TRBJ1-4; 9 bases fit TRBD1. CDR3 bases: TGTGCCTGGAGACCCGGACAGGGGAAGAGTGAAAAACTGTTTTTT. This encodes CAWRPGQGKSEKLFF.